The clone carrying this T cell receptor beta chain was seen ten or more times. Antigen specificity is unknown. Time point: newly diagnosed GD, antithyroid drugs for less than 3 months. The TCR library was prepared using RNA isolated from PBMCs. Guidelines of the American Thyroid Association were used to diagnose Graves' disease. This specimen comes from a study of regulatory T cells in long-lasting Graves disease. The study's findings and limits: Rather than thyroid tissue, only peripheral blood underwent study.

This CDR3 spans 13 amino acids. Trimming pared 10 bases from V and 5 bases from J, leaving 15 bases between. CDR1 and CDR2 (germline): SEHNR, FQNEAQ (reference sequence). iRepertoire HTBI primers and Arm-PCR of CDR3 regions built TCR beta libraries. TCRdb redid the calling of the multiplex PCR reads with MiXCR, one entry per CDR3 protein. The table lists about 420,000 distinct CDR3 sequences, 16% of them singletons. The sample was also linked to a second study, of T cells in Graves' hyperthyroidism and ophthalmopathy. This second study says: For the diagnoses, clinical symptoms, serum thyroxine and TRAb, thyroid ultrasound and orbital computed tomography were used.

V usage is TRBV7-9 and J usage is TRBJ2-1; D gene ambiguous. The sample in question was peripheral blood mononuclear cells (PBMCs), obtained at new diagnosis, from a patient treated with antithyroid drugs. The sequence was obtained from a woman aged 18-29 years with Graves disease. CDR3 in amino acids: CATQDGRDNEQFF. CDR3 nucleotides: TGTGCCACCCAAGACGGACGGGACAATGAGCAGTTCTTC.